A selection of T cell receptor beta chains follows, all from one sample in a study of T-cell memory formation after mild COVID-19. TCRdb re-called the 5' RACE reads with MiXCR, one entry per CDR3 protein. This sample has 300,000 to 350,000 distinct CDR3 sequences; approximately 13% occur once, and the top ten carry about a fifth. The sample comprised PBMCs or a T cell subset sorted from them (not recorded which). The receptors shown here come from a man between 18 and 29 years old who had mild COVID-19 (a few samples of this study predate the infection). Cell type and time point are not known. Each CDR3 is given with its conserved first and last residue. A D gene is named only where the DNA matches it firmly. A clone size is listed for some rows: how often the clone was seen (once, few, many), or a class if it is expanded.

V gene	D gene	J gene	clone size	CDR3 protein	CDR3 DNA
TRBV29-1	TRBD1	TRBJ2-7	many	CSVRGQGAEQYF	TGCAGCGTCCGCGGACAGGGGGCCGAGCAGTACTTC
TRBV7-3	-	TRBJ2-1	many	CASSLTAGMDEQFF	TGTGCCAGCAGCTTAACAGCGGGTATGGATGAGCAGTTCTTC
TRBV7-6	TRBD2	TRBJ2-1	-	CASSTLGLAGNEQFF	TGTGCCAGCAGCACTCTCGGACTAGCGGGAAATGAGCAGTTCTTC
TRBV9	-	TRBJ1-2	-	CASSAGHIYGYTF	TGTGCCAGCAGCGCGGGACATATCTATGGCTACACCTTC
TRBV5-1	TRBD2	TRBJ2-4	-	CASSWRTSGVLDIQYF	TGCGCCAGCAGCTGGAGGACTAGCGGGGTACTGGACATTCAGTACTTC
TRBV10-3	TRBD1	TRBJ2-5	-	CAVQGARETQYF	TGTGCTGTACAGGGGGCTCGGGAGACCCAGTACTTC
TRBV9	-	TRBJ2-3	few	CASSGTIRTDTQYF	TGTGCCAGCAGTGGGACCATACGCACAGATACGCAGTATTTT
TRBV21-1	-	TRBJ1-1	-	CASSKGGSSNTEAFF	TGTGCCAGCAGCAAAGGGGGTAGTTCGAACACTGAAGCTTTCTTT
TRBV4-3	TRBD2	TRBJ2-3	few	CASSQDGLSGGPTDTQYF	TGCGCCAGCAGCCAAGATGGTTTATCGGGGGGGCCCACAGATACGCAGTATTTT
TRBV10-3	-	TRBJ2-2	many	CAIPGQRNTGELFF	TGTGCCATCCCGGGGCAGAGGAACACCGGGGAGCTGTTTTTT
TRBV5-1	TRBD1	TRBJ1-1	-	CASSWREGATEAFF	TGCGCCAGCAGCTGGCGGGAGGGGGCAACTGAAGCTTTCTTT
TRBV20-1	TRBD2	TRBJ2-5	few	CSARVEGRGQTQYF	TGCAGTGCTAGAGTAGAGGGGAGGGGACAGACCCAGTACTTC
TRBV5-1	TRBD2	TRBJ2-3	-	CASSLGLAGASTDTQYF	TGCGCCAGCAGCTTGGGACTAGCGGGGGCCAGCACAGATACGCAGTATTTT
TRBV6-6	-	TRBJ2-1	few	CASSYSAEESYNEQFF	TGTGCCAGCAGTTACTCGGCGGAGGAATCCTACAATGAGCAGTTCTTC
TRBV7-9	TRBD2	TRBJ2-1	few	CASSLTSAYNEQFF	TGTGCCAGCAGCTTAACTAGCGCCTACAATGAGCAGTTCTTC
TRBV5-6	-	TRBJ1-2	-	CASSLGGDGYGYTF	TGTGCCAGCAGCTTGGGGGGGGACGGCTATGGCTACACCTTC